This T cell receptor (beta chain) came from a study of blood T cell repertoires in COVID-19. The study assigned cohorts using participant-reported clinical history. Per the original methods: Counts of nucleated cells, estimated from reference gene primer amplification, were obtained. Some clones are missing from TCRdb's copy, which holds only in-frame ones; the method was immunoSEQ multiplex PCR. That table supplies the V and J calls and clone size; D and trimming were determined from the DNA. Of approximately 200,000 clones listed, 65% to 85% are singletons. This CDR3 spans 13 amino acids. The V and J ends lost 7 bases and 1 base respectively, with 10 bases between them.

This TCR came from a woman aged 30 to 39 who had recovered from COVID-19. Sequencing input: PBMCs or T cells enriched from blood (not recorded which). The chain has TRBV12-3 or TRBV12-4 and TRBJ1-1; maybe TRBD1 (5 bases). In DNA, the CDR3 is TGTGCCAGCACCAGACAGAGGAACACTGAAGCTTTCTTT. Translating gives CASTRQRNTEAFF.